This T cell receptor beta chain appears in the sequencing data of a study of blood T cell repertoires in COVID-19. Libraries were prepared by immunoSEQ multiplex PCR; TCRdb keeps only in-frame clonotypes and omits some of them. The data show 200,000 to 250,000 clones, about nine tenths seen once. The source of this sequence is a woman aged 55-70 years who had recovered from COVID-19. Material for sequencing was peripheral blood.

CDR3 sequence (DNA): TGTGCCAGCTCTTCTACAGGGTTGGGCAATCAGCCCCAGCATTTT. It is translated as CASSSTGLGNQPQHF. V usage is TRBV18 and J usage is TRBJ1-5, with a weak D call TRBD1 (6 bases). The CDR3 covers 15 residues. Germline V gene data show CDR1 as KGHSH and CDR2 as LQKENI. Trimming shortened V by 6 bases and J by 2 bases, and 14 bases separated the two germline ends.